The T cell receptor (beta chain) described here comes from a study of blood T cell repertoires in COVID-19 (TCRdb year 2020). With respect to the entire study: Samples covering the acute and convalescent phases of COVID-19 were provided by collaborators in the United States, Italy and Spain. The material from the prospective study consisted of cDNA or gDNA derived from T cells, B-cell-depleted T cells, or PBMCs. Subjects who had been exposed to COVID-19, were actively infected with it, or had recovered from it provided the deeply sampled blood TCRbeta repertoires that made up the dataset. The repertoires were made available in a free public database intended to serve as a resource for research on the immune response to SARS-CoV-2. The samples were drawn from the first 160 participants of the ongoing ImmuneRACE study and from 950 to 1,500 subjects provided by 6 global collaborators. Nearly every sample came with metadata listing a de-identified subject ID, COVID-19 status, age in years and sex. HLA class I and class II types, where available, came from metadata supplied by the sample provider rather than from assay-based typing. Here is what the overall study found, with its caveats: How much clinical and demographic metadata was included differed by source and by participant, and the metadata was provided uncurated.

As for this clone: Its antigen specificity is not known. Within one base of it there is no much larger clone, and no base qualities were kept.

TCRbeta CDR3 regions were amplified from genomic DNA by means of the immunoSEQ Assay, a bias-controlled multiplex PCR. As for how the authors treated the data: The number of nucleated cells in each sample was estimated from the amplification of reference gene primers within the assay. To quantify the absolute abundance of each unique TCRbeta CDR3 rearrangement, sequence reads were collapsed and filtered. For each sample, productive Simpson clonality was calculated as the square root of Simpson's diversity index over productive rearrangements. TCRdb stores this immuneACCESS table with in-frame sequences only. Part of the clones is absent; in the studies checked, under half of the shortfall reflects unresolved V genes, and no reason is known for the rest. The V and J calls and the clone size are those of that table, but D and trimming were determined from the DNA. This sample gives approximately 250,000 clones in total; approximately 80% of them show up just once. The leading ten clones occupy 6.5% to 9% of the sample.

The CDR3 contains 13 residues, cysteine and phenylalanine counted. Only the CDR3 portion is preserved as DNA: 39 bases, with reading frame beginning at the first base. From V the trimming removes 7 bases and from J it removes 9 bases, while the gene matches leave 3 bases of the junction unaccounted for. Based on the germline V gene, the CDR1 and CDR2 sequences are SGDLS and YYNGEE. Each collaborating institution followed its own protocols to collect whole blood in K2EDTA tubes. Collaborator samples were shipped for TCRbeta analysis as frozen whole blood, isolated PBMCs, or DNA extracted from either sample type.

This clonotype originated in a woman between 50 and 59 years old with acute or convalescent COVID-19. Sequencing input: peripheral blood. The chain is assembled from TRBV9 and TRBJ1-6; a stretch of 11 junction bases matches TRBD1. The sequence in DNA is TGTGCCAGCGGACAGGGGGCGTTTTCACCCCTCCACTTT. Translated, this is CASGQGAFSPLHF.